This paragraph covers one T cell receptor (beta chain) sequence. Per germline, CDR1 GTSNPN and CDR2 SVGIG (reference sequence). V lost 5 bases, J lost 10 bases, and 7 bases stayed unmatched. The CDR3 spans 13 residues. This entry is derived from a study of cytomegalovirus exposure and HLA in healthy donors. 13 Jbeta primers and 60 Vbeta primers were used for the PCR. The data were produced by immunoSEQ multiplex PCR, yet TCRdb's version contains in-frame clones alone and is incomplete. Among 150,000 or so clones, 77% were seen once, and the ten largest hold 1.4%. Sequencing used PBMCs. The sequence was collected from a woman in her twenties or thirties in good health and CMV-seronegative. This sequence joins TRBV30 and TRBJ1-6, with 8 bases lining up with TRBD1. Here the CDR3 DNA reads TGTGCCTGGGGGACAGGAATAGGGTCACCCCTCCACTTT. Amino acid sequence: CAWGTGIGSPLHF.